This passage covers 15 T cell receptor beta chains from one sample sequenced in a study of blood T cells in healthy people across ages. The use of a sample-barcoded 5' primer and a J-beta primer mix characterized a second PCR of about 6 to 12 cycles. TCRdb reanalysed the 5' RACE reads using MiXCR and keeps one entry per CDR3 protein. Of roughly 1.5 million distinct CDR3 sequences in the sample, around 40% were seen once. Input material: blood. The receptors stem from a woman between 18 and 30 years old in good health.

The chain uses TRBV6-5 and TRBJ1-2; D unclear. The CDR3 is made up of 12 amino acids. Germline V gene data show CDR1 as MNHEY and CDR2 as SVGAGI. The ends were cut back, 8 bases at V and 5 bases at J, with 12 bases in the middle. The CDR3 is CASWGFGYGYTF. CDR3 nucleotides: TGTGCCAGCTGGGGTTTTGGATATGGCTACACCTTC.

This clonotype was recorded a few times. The gene calls are TRBV25-1 and TRBJ2-5; D uncertain. V lost 8 bases, J lost 11 bases, and 24 bases lay in between. Germline loops: CDR1 MGHDK, CDR2 SYGVNS. The CDR3 runs to 14 residues. Written as DNA, the CDR3 is TGTGCCAGCCGCCAAGGTTTTCTCCGCAATGAGCAGTACTTC. This codes for CASRQGFLRNEQYF.

The rearrangement uses TRBV6-2 or TRBV6-3 and TRBJ2-7; 8 nucleotides align to TRBD2. Germline CDR1 is MNHEY and CDR2 is SVGEGT. V was clipped by 6 bases and J by 5 bases; unmatched bases: 15. This CDR3 has 16 residues. The CDR3 bases are TGTGCCAGCAGCGCCGGTTCGGCGGGAGGCTTCCACGAGCAGTACTTC. It is translated as CASSAGSAGGFHEQYF.

The chain links TRBV20-1 to TRBJ2-7, with 9 bases that match TRBD2. This CDR3 has 16 residues. V shed 3 bases and J 3 bases; nucleotides not matched to a gene: 12. Germline V gene sequence: CDR1 DFQATT, CDR2 SNEGSKA (reference sequence). In DNA, the CDR3 is TGCAGTGCTAGGGTCCTGATAGCGGGAGCTCGCTACGAGCAGTACTTC. Translated, it gives CSARVLIAGARYEQYF.

The J gene is TRBJ1-2, the V gene TRBV4-1, with 7 bases lining up with TRBD1. V gave up 0 bases and J gave up 5 bases; unmatched junction bases: 12. Germline V lookup: CDR1 MGHRA, CDR2 YSYEKL. The length of the CDR3 is 17 residues. The CDR3 sequence is CASSQETRQGVGYGYTF. The CDR3, as DNA: TGCGCCAGCAGCCAAGAAACCCGACAGGGCGTTGGGTATGGCTACACCTTC.

This chain links TRBV30 with TRBJ1-1; no clear D. V was clipped by 3 bases and J by 12 bases, with 17 bases between them. CDR1 is GTSNPN and CDR2 is SVGIG in the germline V gene (reference sequence). CDR3 size: 12 residues. As DNA, the CDR3 is TGTGCCTGGAGGGGAGACGTGGTGAGAACTTTCTTT. This codes for CAWRGDVVRTFF. The complete variable domain, with remaining parts taken from reference TRBV30 and TRBJ1-1, reads SQTIHQWPATLVQPVGSPLSLECTVEGTSNPNLYWYRQAAGRGLQLLFYSVGIGQISSEVPQNLSASRPQDRQFILSSKKLLLSDSGFYLCAWRGDVVRTFFGQGTRLTVV.

Of note for this clonotype: One junction end does not reproduce the germline sequence, and a read error may be involved. The V and J genes are TRBV6-5 and TRBJ1-1; 8 positions match TRBD1. Germline values: CDR1 MNHEY, CDR2 SVGAGI. This CDR3 has 14 amino acids. CDR3 residues: CAGSYRGMHTEAFF. CDR3 sequence (DNA): TGTGCCGGCAGTTACAGGGGGATGCACACTGAAGCTTTCTTT.

The chain recombines TRBV24-1 with TRBJ2-3, with 8 nucleotides matching TRBD1. This CDR3 is 12 amino acids long. Germline V CDR1 and CDR2: KGHDR, SFDVKD. Unmatched junction bases numbered 5, after V lost 6 bases and J lost 10 bases. As DNA, the CDR3 is TGTGCCACCAGTTCACAGGGGGAGGCGCAGTATTTT. Its translation is CATSSQGEAQYF.

This clonotype has more than one count but fewer than ten. The rearrangement uses TRBV7-9 and TRBJ2-1; unclear D gene. The germline V gene has CDR1 SEHNR and CDR2 FQNEAQ (reference sequence). The ends were cut back, 7 bases at V and 4 bases at J, with 14 bases in the middle. The CDR3 totals 14 residues. This chain's CDR3 is CASIKRDKYNEQFF. Here the CDR3 DNA reads TGTGCCAGCATAAAGAGAGACAAGTACAATGAGCAGTTCTTC.

V is TRBV5-1 and J is TRBJ2-3, with 9 nucleotides matching TRBD2. Germline lookup yields CDR1 SGHRS and CDR2 YFSETQ. This CDR3 comprises 16 residues. Trimming at V came to 4 bases and at J to 3 bases, leaving 9 bases not matched to a gene. For the CDR3, the DNA is TGCGCCAGCAGCACAGGGCGCGGGGGGGCAACAGATACGCAGTATTTT. The encoded protein is CASSTGRGGATDTQYF.

This clonotype was found a few times. This chain links TRBV27 with TRBJ1-1; no firm D call. Deletions cut 3 bases from V and 5 bases from J, with 10 bases between. Germline V lookup: CDR1 MNHEY, CDR2 SMNVEV (reference sequence). This CDR3 is 13 amino acids long. The CDR3 DNA reads as TGTGCCAGCAGTTTGTATGTGGGAACTGAAGCTTTCTTT. Its translation: CASSLYVGTEAFF.

This clonotype showed up just a few times. The V call is TRBV28, the J call TRBJ2-1; TRBD1 agrees at 10 bases. CDR3 length: 15 amino acids. Germline assignment: CDR1 MDHEN and CDR2 SYDVKM. Trimming removed 7 bases from V and 2 bases from J; junction bases left unmatched: 5. As DNA, the CDR3 is TGTGCCAGCACCATGACAGGGGGCCCCTACAATGAGCAGTTCTTC. Amino acid sequence: CASTMTGGPYNEQFF.

The V gene is TRBV7-2, the J gene TRBJ2-3, with a possible D match to TRBD2 (6 bases). Trimming pared 2 bases from V and 1 base from J, leaving 10 bases between. Germline V lookup: CDR1 SGHTA, CDR2 FQGNSA. The CDR3 covers 15 residues. CDR3 DNA: TGTGCCAGCAGCTTAACCCCGGGAGGCACAGATACGCAGTATTTT. As protein: CASSLTPGGTDTQYF.

This chain joins TRBV12-3 or TRBV12-4 and TRBJ2-1; D not certain. The CDR3 extends over 15 amino acids. Trimming removed 6 bases from V and 1 base from J, with 13 bases in between. The CDR3 coding sequence is TGTGCCAGCAGCCCCCAGCTTCGGTCCTACAATGAGCAGTTCTTC. Translated: CASSPQLRSYNEQFF.

The chain carries TRBV12-3 or TRBV12-4 and TRBJ2-5; 13 bases align to TRBD2. V trimming: 4 bases; J trimming: 4 bases; junction bases outside the gene matches: 6. This CDR3 is built from 16 residues. The CDR3 loop reads CASSSPTSGGIETQYF. DNA for the CDR3: TGTGCCAGCAGTTCCCCGACTAGCGGGGGGATAGAGACCCAGTACTTC.